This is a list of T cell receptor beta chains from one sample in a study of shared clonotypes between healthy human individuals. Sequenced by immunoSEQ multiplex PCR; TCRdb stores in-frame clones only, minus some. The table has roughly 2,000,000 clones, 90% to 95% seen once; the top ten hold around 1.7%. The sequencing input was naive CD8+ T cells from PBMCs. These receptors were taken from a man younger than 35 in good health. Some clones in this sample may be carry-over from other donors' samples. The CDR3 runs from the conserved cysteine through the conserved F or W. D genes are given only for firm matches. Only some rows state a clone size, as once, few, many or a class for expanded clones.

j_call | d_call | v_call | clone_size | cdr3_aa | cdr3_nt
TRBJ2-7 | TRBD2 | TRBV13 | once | CASSARLAGVPEQYF | TGTGCCAGCAGCGCTCGACTAGCGGGAGTGCCCGAGCAGTACTTC
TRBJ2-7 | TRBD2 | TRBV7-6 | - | CASSLSNTGTSGYEQYF | TGTGCCAGCAGCTTATCTAACACTGGGACTAGCGGCTACGAGCAGTACTTC
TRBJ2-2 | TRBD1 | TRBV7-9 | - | CASSLLNRITGGNGELFF | TGTGCCAGCAGCTTACTCAACAGGATTACAGGGGGTAACGGGGAGCTGTTTTTT
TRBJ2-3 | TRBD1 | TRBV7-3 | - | CASRRTGSEGTDTQYF | TGTGCCAGCAGACGGACAGGGTCTGAGGGCACAGATACGCAGTATTTT
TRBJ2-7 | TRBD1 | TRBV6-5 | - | CASGWGTGDEQYF | TGTGCCAGCGGGTGGGGGACAGGGGACGAGCAGTACTTC
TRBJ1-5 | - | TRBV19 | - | CASSLPLVSNQPQHF | TGTGCCAGTAGTCTCCCGTTGGTTAGCAATCAGCCCCAGCATTTT
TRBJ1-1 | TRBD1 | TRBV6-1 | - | CASNPWTGRDTEAFF | TGTGCCAGCAACCCCTGGACAGGTCGTGACACTGAAGCTTTCTTT
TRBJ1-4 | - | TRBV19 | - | CASSAQGRGVNEKLFF | TGTGCCAGTAGTGCACAGGGACGGGGGGTGAATGAAAAACTGTTTTTT
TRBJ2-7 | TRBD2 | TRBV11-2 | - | CASSWSSSSGRYEQYF | TGTGCCAGCAGCTGGTCCTCATCCAGCGGGAGGTACGAGCAGTACTTC
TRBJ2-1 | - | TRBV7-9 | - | CASSLEGFIGYNEQFF | TGTGCCAGCAGCTTAGAGGGATTTATTGGGTACAATGAGCAGTTCTTC
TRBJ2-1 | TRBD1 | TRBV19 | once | CASSIDREGVSYNEQFF | TGTGCCAGTAGTATTGACAGGGAAGGAGTCTCCTACAATGAGCAGTTCTTC
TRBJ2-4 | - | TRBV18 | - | CASSPPPGNPLDIQYF | TGTGCCAGCTCACCACCACCGGGTAATCCGTTGGACATTCAGTACTTC
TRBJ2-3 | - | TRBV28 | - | CASSGGGDTQYF | TGTGCCAGCAGCGGGGGTGGAGATACGCAGTATTTT
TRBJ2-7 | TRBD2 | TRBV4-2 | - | CASSSAGLAAYEQYF | TGTGCCAGCAGCTCCGCAGGACTAGCGGCCTACGAGCAGTACTTC
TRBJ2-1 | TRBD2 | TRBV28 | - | CASRPRGTSANNEQFF | TGTGCCAGCAGACCACGAGGGACTAGCGCTAACAATGAGCAGTTCTTC
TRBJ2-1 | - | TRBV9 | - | CASSVVGGIYNEQFF | TGTGCCAGCAGCGTAGTAGGCGGAATCTACAATGAGCAGTTCTTC
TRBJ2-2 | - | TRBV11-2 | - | CASSFVLGTSRELFF | TGTGCCAGCAGCTTCGTACTAGGTACATCGCGGGAGCTGTTTTTT
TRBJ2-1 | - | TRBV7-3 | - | CASSFYGGGYNEQFF | TGTGCCAGCAGCTTTTACGGGGGAGGCTACAATGAGCAGTTCTTC
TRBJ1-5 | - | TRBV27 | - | CASSLFGGDQPQHF | TGTGCCAGCAGTTTATTTGGGGGGGATCAGCCCCAGCATTTT
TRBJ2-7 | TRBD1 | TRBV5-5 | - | CASSLEGRGHHEQYF | TGTGCCAGCAGCTTGGAGGGCAGGGGGCACCACGAGCAGTACTTC
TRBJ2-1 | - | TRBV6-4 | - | CASAARQNNEQFF | TGTGCCAGCGCAGCCCGACAAAACAATGAGCAGTTCTTC
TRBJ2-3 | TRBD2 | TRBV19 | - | CASSQTSGTDTDTQYF | TGTGCCAGTAGTCAAACTAGCGGGACCGATACAGATACGCAGTATTTT
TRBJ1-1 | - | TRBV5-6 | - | CASSPSTPVTMNTEAFF | TGTGCCAGCAGCCCCTCGACCCCGGTAACGATGAACACTGAAGCTTTCTTT